This entry is about one T cell receptor (beta chain). These data come from a study of blood T cell repertoires in COVID-19. Study in general: PBMCs, B-cell-depleted T cells, or T cells were the source of the cDNA or gDNA that made up the material.

CDR3 length: 15 residues. Between the trimmed V and J ends, which lost 5 bases and 2 bases, there was a span of 13 bases. Germline V gene sequence: CDR1 SEHNR, CDR2 FQNEAQ (reference sequence). Original analysis: It was from reference gene primer amplification that nucleated cell counts were estimated. The repertoire was sequenced with immunoSEQ multiplex PCR; TCRdb's copy has only in-frame clones and lacks some. The V and J calls and clone size come from that table; D and trimming were worked out from the DNA. The sample has 150,000 to 160,000 clones; roughly four fifths are singletons. Sequencing input: peripheral blood. The receptor comes from a woman in her sixties or seventies with COVID-19, enrolled during active disease. The chain joins TRBV7-9 to TRBJ1-3; the D is unclear. The chain's CDR3 is CASSLTAGAGNTIYF. CDR3 DNA sequence: TGTGCCAGCAGCCTCACCGCGGGAGCTGGAAACACCATATATTTT.